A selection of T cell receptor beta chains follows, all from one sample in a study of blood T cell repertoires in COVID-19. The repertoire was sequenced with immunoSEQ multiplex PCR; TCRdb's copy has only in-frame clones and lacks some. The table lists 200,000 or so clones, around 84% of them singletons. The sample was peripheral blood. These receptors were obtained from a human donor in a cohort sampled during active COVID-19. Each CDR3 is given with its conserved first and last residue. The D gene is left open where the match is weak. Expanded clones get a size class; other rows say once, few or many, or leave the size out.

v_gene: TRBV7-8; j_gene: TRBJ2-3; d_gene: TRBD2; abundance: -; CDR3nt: TGTGCCAGCAGCTTAGTCGGTAGCGGGGGGCCAGATACGCAGTATTTT; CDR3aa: CASSLVGSGGPDTQYF
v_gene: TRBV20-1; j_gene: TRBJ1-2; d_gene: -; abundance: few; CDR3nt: TGCAGTGCTAGGACTGAAGGCTACACCTTC; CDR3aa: CSARTEGYTF
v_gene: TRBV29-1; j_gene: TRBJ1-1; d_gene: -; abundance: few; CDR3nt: TGCAGCGCGCTCGGGCGGGTGCGCACTGAAGCTTTCTTT; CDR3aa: CSALGRVRTEAFF
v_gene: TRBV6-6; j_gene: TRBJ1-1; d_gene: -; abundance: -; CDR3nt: TGTGCCAGCAGTTACCGGGTAGACACTGAAGCTTTCTTT; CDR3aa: CASSYRVDTEAFF
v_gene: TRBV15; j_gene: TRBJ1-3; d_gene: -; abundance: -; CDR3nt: TGTGCCACCAGCAGAGAGAACGCCGACTGGAACACCATATATTTT; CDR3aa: CATSRENADWNTIYF
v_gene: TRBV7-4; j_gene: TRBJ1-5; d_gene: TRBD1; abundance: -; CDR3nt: TGTGCCAGCAGCCCATCCGGGACAGGGGTGAATCAGCCCCAGCATTTT; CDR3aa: CASSPSGTGVNQPQHF
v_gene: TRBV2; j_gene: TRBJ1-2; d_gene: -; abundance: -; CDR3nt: TGTGCCAGCCGTCTATCAGCAGGGGACTATGGCTACACCTTC; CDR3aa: CASRLSAGDYGYTF
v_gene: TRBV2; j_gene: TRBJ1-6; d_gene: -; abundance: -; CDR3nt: TGTGCCAGCGGAGGGACTTCACCCCTCCACTTT; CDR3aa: CASGGTSPLHF
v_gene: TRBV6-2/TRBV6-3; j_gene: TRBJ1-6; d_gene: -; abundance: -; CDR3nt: TGTGCCAGCAGTAAGGAGGTTTTGCCACCCCTCCACTTT; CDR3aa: CASSKEVLPPLHF
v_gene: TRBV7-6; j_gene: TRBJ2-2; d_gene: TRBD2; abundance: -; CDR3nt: TGTGCCAGCAGCCAACCGGGAGGGTTCGGGGAGCTGTTTTTT; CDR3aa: CASSQPGGFGELFF
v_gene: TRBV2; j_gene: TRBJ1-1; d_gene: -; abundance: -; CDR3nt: TGTGCCAGCAGTCCAGGGGCTTTCACTGAAGCTTTCTTT; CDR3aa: CASSPGAFTEAFF
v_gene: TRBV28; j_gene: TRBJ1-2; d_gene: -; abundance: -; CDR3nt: TGTGCCAGCAGTTTAGTCAAAAACTATGGCTACACCTTC; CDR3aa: CASSLVKNYGYTF
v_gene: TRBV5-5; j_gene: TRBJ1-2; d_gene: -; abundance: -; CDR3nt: TGTGCCAGCAGCTATCTTGACACCACCTATGGCTACACCTTC; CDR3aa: CASSYLDTTYGYTF
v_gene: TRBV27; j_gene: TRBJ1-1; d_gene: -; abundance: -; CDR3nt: TGTGCCAGCAGCCCTCCCCGGACAGTACAACACACTGAAGCTTTCTTT; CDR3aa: CASSPPRTVQHTEAFF
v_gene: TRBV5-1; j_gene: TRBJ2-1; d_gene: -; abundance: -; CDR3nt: TGCGCCAGCAGCTTGGATGGCGGGGTGAATTACAATGAGCAGTTCTTC; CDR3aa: CASSLDGGVNYNEQFF
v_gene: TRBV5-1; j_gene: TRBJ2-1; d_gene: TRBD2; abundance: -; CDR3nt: TGCGCCAGCAGCCATGGGACTAGCGGGGATCGACCTACCTACAATGAGCAGTTCTTC; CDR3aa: CASSHGTSGDRPTYNEQFF
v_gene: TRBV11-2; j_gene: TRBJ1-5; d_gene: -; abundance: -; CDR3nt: TGTGCCAGCAGCCCAGGGTTCTCCGATCAGCCCCAGCATTTT; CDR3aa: CASSPGFSDQPQHF
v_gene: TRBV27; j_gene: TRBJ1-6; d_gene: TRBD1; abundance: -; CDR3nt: TGTGCCAGCAGTTTTGGACAGGAGTATTCACCCCTCCACTTT; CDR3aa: CASSFGQEYSPLHF
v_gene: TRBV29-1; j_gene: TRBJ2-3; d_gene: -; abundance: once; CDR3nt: TGCAGCGAAAGGCGGGGTACAGATACGCAGTATTTT; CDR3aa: CSERRGTDTQYF
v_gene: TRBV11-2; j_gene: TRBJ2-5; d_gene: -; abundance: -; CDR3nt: TGTGCCAGCAGCTTGAGAGAGACCCAGTACTTC; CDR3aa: CASSLRETQYF
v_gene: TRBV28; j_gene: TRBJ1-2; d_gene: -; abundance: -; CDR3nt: TGTGCCAGCAGTCGGGACTATGGCTACACCTTC; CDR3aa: CASSRDYGYTF
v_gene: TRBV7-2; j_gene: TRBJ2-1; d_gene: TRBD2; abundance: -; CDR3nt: TGTGCCAGCAGCTTAGCCCAGGCGGGGGGCAATGAGCAGTTCTTC; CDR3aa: CASSLAQAGGNEQFF
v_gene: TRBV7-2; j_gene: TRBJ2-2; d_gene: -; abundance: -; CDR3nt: TGTGCCAGCAGCGTAGCCGGGGACACCGGGGAGCTGTTTTTT; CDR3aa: CASSVAGDTGELFF
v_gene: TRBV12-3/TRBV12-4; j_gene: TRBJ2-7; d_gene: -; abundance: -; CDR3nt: TGTGCCAGCAGTTTGAGTCGTGGTCTCCTCGTCTTC; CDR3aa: CASSLSRGLLVF
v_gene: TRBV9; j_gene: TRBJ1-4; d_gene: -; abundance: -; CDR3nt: TGTGCCAGCAGCGTATCAGGCAGGGATGAAAAACTGTTTTTT; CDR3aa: CASSVSGRDEKLFF
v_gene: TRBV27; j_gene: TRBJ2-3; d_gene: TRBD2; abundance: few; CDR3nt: TGTGCCAGTAGAAGCACTAGCGAGAGGGTCACAGATACGCAGTATTTT; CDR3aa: CASRSTSERVTDTQYF
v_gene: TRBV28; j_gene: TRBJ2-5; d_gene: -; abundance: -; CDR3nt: TGTGCCAGCAGTTTTGGAGGTCAAGAGACCCAGTACTTC; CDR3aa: CASSFGGQETQYF
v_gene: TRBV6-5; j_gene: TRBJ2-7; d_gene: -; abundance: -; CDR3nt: TGTGCCAGCAGTCCGGTCTATGGTTCCTACGAGCAGTACTTC; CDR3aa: CASSPVYGSYEQYF
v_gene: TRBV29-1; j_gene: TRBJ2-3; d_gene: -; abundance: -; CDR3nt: TGCAGCGTTATAGATTACGCTAGCACAGATACGCAGTATTTT; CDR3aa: CSVIDYASTDTQYF
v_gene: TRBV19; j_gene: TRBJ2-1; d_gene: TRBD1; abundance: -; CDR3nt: TGTGCCAGTACTAGGGACAGGGAGTTAGATGAGCAGTTCTTC; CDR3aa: CASTRDRELDEQFF
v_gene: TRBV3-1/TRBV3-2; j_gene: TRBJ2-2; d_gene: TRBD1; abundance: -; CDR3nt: TGTGCCAGCAGCCAAGAGGACAGGGTCGGCACCGGGGAGCTGTTTTTT; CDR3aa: CASSQEDRVGTGELFF
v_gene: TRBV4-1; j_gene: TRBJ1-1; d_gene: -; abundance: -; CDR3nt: TGCGCCAGCAGCCAAGTTAAGTCTAGCACTGAAGCTTTCTTT; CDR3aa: CASSQVKSSTEAFF
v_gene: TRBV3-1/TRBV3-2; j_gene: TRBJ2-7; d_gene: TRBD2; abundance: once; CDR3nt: TGTGCCAGCACCATATTAGCGGGAGGGGTCTACGAGCAGTACTTC; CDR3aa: CASTILAGGVYEQYF
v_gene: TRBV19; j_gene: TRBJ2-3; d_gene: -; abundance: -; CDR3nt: TGTGCCAGTACCGCAGGCCCTAGCACAGATACGCAGTATTTT; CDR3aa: CASTAGPSTDTQYF
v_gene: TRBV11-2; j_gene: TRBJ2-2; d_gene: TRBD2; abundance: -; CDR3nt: TGTGCCAGCAGGGCCGATTTAGCGGGAGTTACCGGGGAGCTGTTTTTT; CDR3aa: CASRADLAGVTGELFF
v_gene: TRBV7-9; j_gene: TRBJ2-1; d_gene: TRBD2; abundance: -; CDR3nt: TGTGCCAGCAGCTTTTCCAGCGGGGCCATAGATGAGCAGTTCTTC; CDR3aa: CASSFSSGAIDEQFF
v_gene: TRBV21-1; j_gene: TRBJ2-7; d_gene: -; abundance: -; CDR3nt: TGTGCCAGCAGTAGCCGAGCGGGAGGGCCTCTGAAGATCTACGAGCAGTACTTC; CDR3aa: CASSSRAGGPLKIYEQYF